This entry lists 13 T cell receptor beta chains sequenced from one sample in a study of blood T cell repertoires in COVID-19. TCRdb's copy holds only in-frame clones and misses some; the assay was immunoSEQ multiplex PCR. The table shows 100,000 to 150,000 clones, with around nine tenths occurring only once. Sequencing input: peripheral blood. All receptors come from a woman aged 70 to 79 with COVID-19, enrolled during active disease.

The V and J genes are TRBV2 and TRBJ2-7; no clear D. The CDR3 totals 14 residues. CDR1 and CDR2 (germline): SNHLY, FYNNEI. The germline V and J ends were trimmed by 2 bases and 0 bases, with 8 bases remaining between them. The CDR3 here is CASSEQARSYEQYF. DNA for the CDR3: TGTGCCAGCAGTGAACAGGCCCGCTCCTACGAGCAGTACTTC. Full variable domain (outside the CDR3, taken from reference TRBV2 and TRBJ2-7): EPEVTQTPSHQVTQMGQEVILRCVPISNHLYFYWYRQILGQKVEFLVSFYNNEISEKSEIFDDQFSVERPDGSNFTLKIRSTKLEDSAMYFCASSEQARSYEQYFGPGTRLTVT.

The V gene is TRBV18, the J gene TRBJ2-3, with TRBD1 matching 8 bases. The CDR3 sequence is 16 residues long. Germline V CDR1 and CDR2: KGHSH, LQKENI. With V trimmed by 3 bases and J by 5 bases, 10 bases remained unmatched. The CDR3 nucleotides are TGTGCCAGCTCACCCCCGAACTGGACAGGGAAAGATACGCAGTATTTT. As protein: CASSPPNWTGKDTQYF. The full variable domain, completed using reference TRBV18 and TRBJ2-3, is NAGVMQNPRHLVRRRGQEARLRCSPMKGHSHVYWYRQLPEEGLKFMVYLQKENIIDESGMPKERFSAEFPKEGPSILRIQQVVRGDSAAYFCASSPPNWTGKDTQYFGPGTRLTVL.

V and J are TRBV11-2 and TRBJ1-6, with D possibly matching TRBD1 (5 bases). V lost 4 bases, J lost 7 bases, and 8 bases lay in between. The germline gives CDR1 SGHAT, CDR2 FQNNGV. The CDR3 length is 13 residues. The CDR3 DNA reads TGTGCCAGCAGCTCTGGGGCGAATTCACCCCTCCACTTT. Amino acids: CASSSGANSPLHF.

The chain links TRBV5-6 to TRBJ2-3; 10 positions match TRBD1. Germline V gene lookup returns CDR1 SGHDT and CDR2 YYEEEE. CDR3 length: 16 residues. Germline trimming cut 0 bases from V and 4 bases from J; bases unmatched to any gene: 5. The CDR3 reads CASSLVSGQGPDTQYF. The CDR3, as DNA: TGTGCCAGCAGCTTGGTTTCGGGACAGGGGCCAGATACGCAGTATTTT.

The chain recombines TRBV3-1 (or the pseudogene TRBV3-2) with TRBJ1-2; D gene uncertain. The V end lost 2 bases, the J end lost 5 bases, and 15 bases lay between the germline ends. The CDR3 runs 15 residues. The germline CDR1 and CDR2 sequences are LGHDT and YNNKEL (reference sequence). This CDR3 reads CASSQNSGQVYGYTF. The DNA for the CDR3 is TGTGCCAGCAGCCAAAATAGCGGGCAGGTATATGGCTACACCTTC.

The V gene is TRBV19, the J gene TRBJ2-7, with 9 bases identical to TRBD2. The CDR3 extends over 14 amino acids. Germline V gene lookup returns CDR1 LNHDA and CDR2 SQIVND (reference sequence). J lost 4 bases, V lost 5 bases, and 6 bases had no gene match. The CDR3 DNA follows: TGTGCCAGTAGTCTAGCGGGGAACACATACGAGCAGTACTTC. Translation gives CASSLAGNTYEQYF.

The rearrangement uses TRBV19 and TRBJ1-3; D gene uncertain. There are 14 residues in the CDR3. V was shortened by 7 bases and J by 0 bases, with 10 bases between the two germline ends. CDR1 is LNHDA, CDR2 SQIVND, per germline (reference sequence). This CDR3 reads CASTLQFSGNTIYF. The CDR3 DNA reads TGTGCCAGTACACTCCAATTCTCTGGAAACACCATATATTTT.

The V and J genes are TRBV19 and TRBJ1-6; TRBD1 is a possible D gene (5 bases). V gave up 3 bases and J gave up 6 bases, with 12 bases separating them. The V gene's germline CDR1 is LNHDA and CDR2 SQIVND (reference sequence). The CDR3 runs to 15 residues. In DNA form, the CDR3 reads TGTGCCAGTAGTATGGGGGGTCTCGTTAATTCACCCCTCCACTTT. The encoded protein is CASSMGGLVNSPLHF.

The V and J genes are TRBV2 and TRBJ1-4, with TRBD1 matching over 10 bases. The germline V gene has CDR1 SNHLY and CDR2 FYNNEI. After removal of 6 bases from V and 8 bases from J, the junction contained 6 bases not matched to a gene. This CDR3 has 14 amino acids. The DNA of the CDR3 is TGTGCCAGCAGCCGCGACAGGGGGCGGGAAAAACTGTTTTTT. Protein sequence: CASSRDRGREKLFF.

This chain joins TRBV5-1 and TRBJ2-1; 7 bases are shared with TRBD1. The V gene's germline CDR1 is SGHRS and CDR2 YFSETQ. V trimming: 6 bases; J trimming: 2 bases; junction bases outside the gene matches: 8. The CDR3 runs 15 residues. Written as DNA, the CDR3 is TGCGCCAGCACTCCGACAGGGTACCCCTACAATGAGCAGTTCTTC. Protein: CASTPTGYPYNEQFF.

The rearrangement links TRBV9 to TRBJ1-6; no clear D gene. V dropped 0 bases and J dropped 7 bases, with 5 bases sitting between them. Germline CDR1 reads SGDLS; CDR2 reads YYNGEE. This CDR3 is 13 amino acids long. Here the CDR3 reads CASSVALNSPLHF. The CDR3 DNA is TGTGCCAGCAGCGTAGCCCTGAATTCACCCCTCCACTTT.

This chain joins TRBV4-2 and TRBJ1-5, with no clear D. There are 18 residues in the CDR3. V lost 1 base and J lost 2, with 18 bases in between. CDR1 is LGHNA, CDR2 YNFKEQ, per germline. This CDR3 reads CASSQGFGEDSRNQPQHF. Written as DNA, the CDR3 is TGTGCCAGCAGCCAAGGGTTCGGAGAGGATAGTCGCAATCAGCCCCAGCATTTT.

V is TRBV29-1 and J is TRBJ1-2; a weak D match, TRBD1 (6 bases). Germline V gene lookup returns CDR1 SQVTM and CDR2 ANQGSEA. V dropped 3 bases and J dropped 5 bases, with 10 bases sitting between them. CDR3 length: 12 amino acids. Written as DNA, the CDR3 is TGCAGCGTTGAGGACAGCTTTTATGGCTACACCTTC. Translated: CSVEDSFYGYTF.